This T cell receptor (beta chain) was recovered during a study of cytomegalovirus exposure and HLA in healthy donors. All the people who gave samples were healthy bone marrow donors. Per germline, CDR1 MRHNA and CDR2 SNTAGT. V was clipped by 6 bases and J by 5 bases; unmatched bases: 5. The CDR3 runs to 13 residues. Notes on the study in general: Later on, a genetic analysis was performed. It linked a missense variant in DCLRE1C with V- and J-gene trimming of TCR beta.

Researchers ran the PCR with 60 Vbeta and 13 Jbeta primers. Per the authors' pipeline: As a later analysis found, there were 80 million to 90 million unique TCR beta chains, of which some 10 million were shared. Assay used: immunoSEQ multiplex PCR; TCRdb lists only in-frame clones, some missing. V, J and clone size derive from that table, while D and trimming were established from the DNA sequence. The sample comprises about 130,000 clones, 75% of which are singletons, and about 3% rests with the top ten. In the case of this clone: The antigen is undetermined.

This chain joins TRBV6-4 and TRBJ1-1, with 8 bases fitting TRBD1. This receptor was identified in a man aged 30 to 39 in good health and CMV-seronegative. Material: PBMCs. The CDR3, as DNA: TGTGCCAGCAGCGTATACAGGGGGACTGAAGCTTTCTTT. Translating it yields CASSVYRGTEAFF.